This TCR beta chain stems from a study of vaccination and CD4 T cells after COVID-19. The overall study: Convalescent donors: six male, four female; seven Caucasian, two Asian, one multiracial, two Hispanic. Study observations and caveats: Post-vaccination reactive clonotypes (median roughly 40) did not differ significantly from post-infection (fewer than 24).

Sequenced with the Oncomine TCR Beta short-read assay was DNA taken from cultured CD4+ T cells. TCRdb ran MiXCR on the PCR reads and lists one entry per CDR3 protein. The repertoire holds around 10,000 distinct CDR3 sequences, with around three fifths as singletons. With respect to this clonotype: The antigen remains undetermined.

Regarding treatment: roughly nine-day PBMC culture with coronavirus spike peptide pools or control peptides (ViraFEST assay). Negative selection purified CD4+ T cells after around ten days of culture. This clonotype originated in a human donor who had recovered from COVID-19. Sequenced input: CD4+ T cells from blood, cultured in vitro.

As DNA, the CDR3 is TGCGCCAGCAGCCAGGAAATAGACAGGGGACAGACTGAAGCTTTCTTT. This codes for CASSQEIDRGQTEAFF. This chain uses TRBV4-1 with TRBJ1-1; TRBD1 agrees at 8 bases. CDR3 length equals 16 residues. Germline values: CDR1 MGHRA, CDR2 YSYEKL. V shed 3 bases and J 5 bases; nucleotides not matched to a gene: 11.